This TCR beta chain emerged from a study of blood T cells in healthy people across ages. Primers used in a second PCR of about 6 to 11 cycles were a sample-barcoded 5' primer and a J-beta primer mix. A template-switch adaptor containing 12 random nucleotides labeled each cDNA molecule. TCRdb used MiXCR to reprocess the 5' RACE reads, holding one entry per CDR3 protein. The sample yields about 730,000 distinct CDR3 sequences, around 40% seen once. The CDR3 sequence is 12 residues long. Germline V gene data show CDR1 as MNHEY and CDR2 as SVGAGI. Trimming took 4 bases from V and 12 from J; bases not matched to a gene: 5. The table lists this clonotype with a few counts.

This chain connects TRBV6-5 to TRBJ2-1, with TRBD1 identical over 8 bases. The sample consisted of blood. The TCR sequence derives from a woman aged 55-75 years in good health. This CDR3 is CASSLIRGRQFF. The CDR3 DNA sequence: TGTGCCAGCAGTTTAATCAGGGGGCGGCAGTTCTTC.